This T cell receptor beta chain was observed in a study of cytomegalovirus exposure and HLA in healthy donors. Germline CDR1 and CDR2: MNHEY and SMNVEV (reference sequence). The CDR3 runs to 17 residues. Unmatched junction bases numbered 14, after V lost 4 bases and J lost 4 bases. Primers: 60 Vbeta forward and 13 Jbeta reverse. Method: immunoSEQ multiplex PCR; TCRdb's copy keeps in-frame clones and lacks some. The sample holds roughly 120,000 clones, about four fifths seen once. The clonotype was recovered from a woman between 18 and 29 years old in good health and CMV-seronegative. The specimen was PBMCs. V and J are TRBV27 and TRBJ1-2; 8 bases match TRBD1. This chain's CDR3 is CASSSLTTGERSYGYTF. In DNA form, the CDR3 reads TGTGCCAGCAGTTCTTTAACGACAGGGGAAAGGAGCTATGGCTACACCTTC.